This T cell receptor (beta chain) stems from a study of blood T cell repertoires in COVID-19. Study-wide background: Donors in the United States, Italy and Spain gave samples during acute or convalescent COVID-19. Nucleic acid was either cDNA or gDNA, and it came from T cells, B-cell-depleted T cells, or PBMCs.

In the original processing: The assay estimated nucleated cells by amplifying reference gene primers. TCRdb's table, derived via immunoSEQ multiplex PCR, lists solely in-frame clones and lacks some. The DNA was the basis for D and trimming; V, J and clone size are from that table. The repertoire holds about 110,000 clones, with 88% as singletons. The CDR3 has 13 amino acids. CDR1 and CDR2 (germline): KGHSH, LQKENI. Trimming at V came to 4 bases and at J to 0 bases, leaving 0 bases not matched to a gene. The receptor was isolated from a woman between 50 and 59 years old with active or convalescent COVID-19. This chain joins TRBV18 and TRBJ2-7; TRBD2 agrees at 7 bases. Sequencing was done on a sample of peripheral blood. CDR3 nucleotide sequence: TGTGCCAGCTCACGGACTAGCTCCTACGAGCAGTACTTC. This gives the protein CASSRTSSYEQYF.